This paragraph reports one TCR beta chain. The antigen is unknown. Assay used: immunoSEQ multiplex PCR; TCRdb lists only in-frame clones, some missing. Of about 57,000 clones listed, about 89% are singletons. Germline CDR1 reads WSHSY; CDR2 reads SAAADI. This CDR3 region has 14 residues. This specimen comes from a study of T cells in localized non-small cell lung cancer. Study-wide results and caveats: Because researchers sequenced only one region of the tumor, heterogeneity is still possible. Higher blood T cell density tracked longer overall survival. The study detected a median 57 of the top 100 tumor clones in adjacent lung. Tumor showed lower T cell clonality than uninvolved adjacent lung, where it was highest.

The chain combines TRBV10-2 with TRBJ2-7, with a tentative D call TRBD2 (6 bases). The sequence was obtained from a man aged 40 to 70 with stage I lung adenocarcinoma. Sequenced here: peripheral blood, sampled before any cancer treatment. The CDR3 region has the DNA TGCCGCGGGGCTAATTGGGAGGCTCCCTACGAGCAGTACTTC. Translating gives CRGANWEAPYEQYF.